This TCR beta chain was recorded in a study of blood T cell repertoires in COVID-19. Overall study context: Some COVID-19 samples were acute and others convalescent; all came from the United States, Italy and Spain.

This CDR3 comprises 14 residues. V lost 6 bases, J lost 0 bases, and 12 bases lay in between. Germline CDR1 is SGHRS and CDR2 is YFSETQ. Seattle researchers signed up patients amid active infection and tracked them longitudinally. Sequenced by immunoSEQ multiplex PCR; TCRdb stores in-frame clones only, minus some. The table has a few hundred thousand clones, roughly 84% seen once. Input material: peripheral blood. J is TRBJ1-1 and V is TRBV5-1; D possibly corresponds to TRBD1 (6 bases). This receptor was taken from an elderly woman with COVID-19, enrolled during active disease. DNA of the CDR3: TGCGCCAGCACACAGACAGGCCTGAACACTGAAGCTTTCTTT. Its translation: CASTQTGLNTEAFF.